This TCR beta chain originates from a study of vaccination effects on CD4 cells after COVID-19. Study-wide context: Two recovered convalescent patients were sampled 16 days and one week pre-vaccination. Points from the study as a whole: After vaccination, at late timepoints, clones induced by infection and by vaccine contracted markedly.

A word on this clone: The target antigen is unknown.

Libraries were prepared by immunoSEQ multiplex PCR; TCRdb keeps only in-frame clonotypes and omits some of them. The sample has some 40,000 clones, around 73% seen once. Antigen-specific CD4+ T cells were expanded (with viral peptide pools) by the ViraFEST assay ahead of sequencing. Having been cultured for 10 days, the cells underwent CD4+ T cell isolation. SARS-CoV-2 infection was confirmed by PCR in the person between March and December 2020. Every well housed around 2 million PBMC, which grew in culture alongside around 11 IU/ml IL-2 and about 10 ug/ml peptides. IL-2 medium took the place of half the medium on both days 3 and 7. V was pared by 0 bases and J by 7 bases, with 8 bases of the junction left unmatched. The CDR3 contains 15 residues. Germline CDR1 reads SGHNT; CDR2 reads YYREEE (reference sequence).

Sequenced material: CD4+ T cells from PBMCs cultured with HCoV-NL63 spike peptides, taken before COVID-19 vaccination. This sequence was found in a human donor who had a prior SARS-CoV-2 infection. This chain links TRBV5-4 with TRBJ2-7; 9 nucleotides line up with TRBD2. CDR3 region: CASSLGPSGTQEQYF. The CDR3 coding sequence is TGTGCCAGCAGCTTGGGTCCTAGCGGGACTCAGGAGCAGTACTTC.